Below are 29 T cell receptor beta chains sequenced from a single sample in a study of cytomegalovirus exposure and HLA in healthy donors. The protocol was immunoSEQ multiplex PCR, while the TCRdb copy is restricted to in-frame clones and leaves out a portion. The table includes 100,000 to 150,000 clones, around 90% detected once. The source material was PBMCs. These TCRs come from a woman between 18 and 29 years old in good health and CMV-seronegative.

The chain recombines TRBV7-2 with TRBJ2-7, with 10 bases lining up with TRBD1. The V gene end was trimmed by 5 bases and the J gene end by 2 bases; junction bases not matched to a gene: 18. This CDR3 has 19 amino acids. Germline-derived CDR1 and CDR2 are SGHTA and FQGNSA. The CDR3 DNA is TGTGCCAGCAGCCCCCGGGAGGGGACAGGGGTAATTAGGACCTACGAGCAGTACTTC. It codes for CASSPREGTGVIRTYEQYF.

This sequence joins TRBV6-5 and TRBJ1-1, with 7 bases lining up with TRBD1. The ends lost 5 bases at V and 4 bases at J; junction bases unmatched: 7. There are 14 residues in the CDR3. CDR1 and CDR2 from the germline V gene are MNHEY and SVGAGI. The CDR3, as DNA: TGTGCCAGCAGTAACCAGGGGGGCGGCACTGAAGCTTTCTTT. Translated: CASSNQGGGTEAFF.

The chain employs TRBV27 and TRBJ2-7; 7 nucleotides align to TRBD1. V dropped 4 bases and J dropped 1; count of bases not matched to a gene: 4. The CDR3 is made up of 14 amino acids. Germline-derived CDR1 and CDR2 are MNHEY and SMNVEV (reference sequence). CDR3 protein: CASSWTGSSYEQYF. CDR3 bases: TGTGCCAGCAGTTGGACAGGATCTTCCTACGAGCAGTACTTC.

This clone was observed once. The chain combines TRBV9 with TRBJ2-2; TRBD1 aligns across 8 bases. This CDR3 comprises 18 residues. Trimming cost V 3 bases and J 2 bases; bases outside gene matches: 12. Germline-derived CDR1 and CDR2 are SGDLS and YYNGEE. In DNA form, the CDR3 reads TGTGCCAGCAGCGGTAACAGGGGGACTTCAAAAAACACCGGGGAGCTGTTTTTT. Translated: CASSGNRGTSKNTGELFF.

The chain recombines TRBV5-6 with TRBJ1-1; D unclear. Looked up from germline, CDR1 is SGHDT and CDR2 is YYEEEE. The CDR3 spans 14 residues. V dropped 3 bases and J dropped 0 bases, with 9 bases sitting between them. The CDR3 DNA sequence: TGTGCCAGCAGCTGGGCCGGTATGAACACTGAAGCTTTCTTT. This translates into CASSWAGMNTEAFF. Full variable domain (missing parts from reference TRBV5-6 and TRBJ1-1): DAGVTQSPTHLIKTRGQQVTLRCSPKSGHDTVSWYQQALGQGPQFIFQYYEEEERQRGNFPDRFSGHQFPNYSSELNVNALLLGDSALYLCASSWAGMNTEAFFGQGTRLTVV.

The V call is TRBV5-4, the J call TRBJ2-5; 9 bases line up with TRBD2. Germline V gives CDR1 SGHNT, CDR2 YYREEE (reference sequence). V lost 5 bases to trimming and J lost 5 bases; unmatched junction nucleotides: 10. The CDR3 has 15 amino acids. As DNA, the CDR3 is TGTGCCAGCAGGCAAGGGAGACTAGCGGATGAGACCCAGTACTTC. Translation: CASRQGRLADETQYF.

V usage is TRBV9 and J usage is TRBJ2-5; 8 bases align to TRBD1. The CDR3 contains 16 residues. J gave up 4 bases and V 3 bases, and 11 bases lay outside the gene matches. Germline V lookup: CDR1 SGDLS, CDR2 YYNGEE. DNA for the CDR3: TGTGCCAGCAGCGGCCAGGCAGGGGGCGTGGGAGAGACCCAGTACTTC. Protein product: CASSGQAGGVGETQYF.

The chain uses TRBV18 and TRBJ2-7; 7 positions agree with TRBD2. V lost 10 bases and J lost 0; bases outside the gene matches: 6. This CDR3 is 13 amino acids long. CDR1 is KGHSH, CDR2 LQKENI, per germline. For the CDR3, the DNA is TGTGCCACTACCCGGGACTACTCCTACGAGCAGTACTTC. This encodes CATTRDYSYEQYF.

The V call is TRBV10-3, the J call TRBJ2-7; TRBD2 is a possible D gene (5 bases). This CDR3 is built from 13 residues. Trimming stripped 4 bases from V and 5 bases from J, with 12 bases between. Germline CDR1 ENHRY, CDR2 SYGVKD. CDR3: CAISALAGHEQYF. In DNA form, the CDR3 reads TGTGCCATCAGTGCTCTCGCGGGCCACGAGCAGTACTTC.

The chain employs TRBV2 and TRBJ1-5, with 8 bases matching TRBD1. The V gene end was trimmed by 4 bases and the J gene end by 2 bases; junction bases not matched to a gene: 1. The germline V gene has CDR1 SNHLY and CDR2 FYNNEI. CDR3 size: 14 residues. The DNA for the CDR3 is TGTGCCAGCAGTGCGGACAGGGGCAATCAGCCCCAGCATTTT. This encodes CASSADRGNQPQHF.

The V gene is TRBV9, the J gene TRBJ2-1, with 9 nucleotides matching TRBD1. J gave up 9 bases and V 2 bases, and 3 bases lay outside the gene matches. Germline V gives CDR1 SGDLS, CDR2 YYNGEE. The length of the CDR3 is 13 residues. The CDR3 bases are TGTGCCAGCAGCGTGGGACAGGGCGGTGAGCAGTTCTTC. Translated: CASSVGQGGEQFF.

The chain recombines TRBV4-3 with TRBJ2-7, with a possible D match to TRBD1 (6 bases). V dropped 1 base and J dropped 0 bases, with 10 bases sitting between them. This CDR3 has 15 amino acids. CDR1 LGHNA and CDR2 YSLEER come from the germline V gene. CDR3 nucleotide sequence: TGCGCCAGCAGCCAAGGATGGGACACCTCCTACGAGCAGTACTTC. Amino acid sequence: CASSQGWDTSYEQYF.

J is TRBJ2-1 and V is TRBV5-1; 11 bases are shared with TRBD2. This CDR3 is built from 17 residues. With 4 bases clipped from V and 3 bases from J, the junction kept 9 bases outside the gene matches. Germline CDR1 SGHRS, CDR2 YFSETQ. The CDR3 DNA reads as TGCGCCAGCAGCCACTCACTAGCGGGAGTGGGCTACAATGAGCAGTTCTTC. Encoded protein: CASSHSLAGVGYNEQFF.

CDR3 nucleotides: TGTGCCAGCAGTCCCCGACTTCCTTCCAATGAGCAGTTCTTC. Amino acid sequence: CASSPRLPSNEQFF. The chain carries TRBV28 and TRBJ2-1; D gene uncertain. The CDR3 loop spans 14 amino acids. CDR1 MDHEN and CDR2 SYDVKM come from the germline V gene. V was clipped by 5 bases and J by 6 bases, with 14 bases between them. Complete variable domain (other parts from reference TRBV28 and TRBJ2-1): DVKVTQSSRYLVKRTGEKVFLECVQDMDHENMFWYRQDPGLGLRLIYFSYDVKMKEKGDIPEGYSVSREKKERFSLILESASTNQTSMYLCASSPRLPSNEQFFGPGTRLTVL.

This CDR3 reads CASSQGETGGTNEKLFF. CDR3 sequence (DNA): TGTGCCAGCAGCCAAGGGGAGACAGGGGGGACTAATGAAAAACTGTTTTTT. The chain joins TRBV4-2 to TRBJ1-4; 9 nucleotides line up with TRBD1. The CDR3 loop spans 17 amino acids. Germline lookup yields CDR1 LGHNA and CDR2 YNFKEQ. The V gene end was trimmed by 1 base and the J gene end by 2 bases; junction bases not matched to a gene: 5.

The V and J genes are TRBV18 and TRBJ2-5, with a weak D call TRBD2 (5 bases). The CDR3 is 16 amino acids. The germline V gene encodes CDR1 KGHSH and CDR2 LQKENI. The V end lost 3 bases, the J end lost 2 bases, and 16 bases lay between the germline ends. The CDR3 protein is CASSPSAPGTQETQYF. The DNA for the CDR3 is TGTGCCAGCTCACCTAGTGCCCCGGGAACACAAGAGACCCAGTACTTC. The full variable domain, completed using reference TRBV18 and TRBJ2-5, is NAGVMQNPRHLVRRRGQEARLRCSPMKGHSHVYWYRQLPEEGLKFMVYLQKENIIDESGMPKERFSAEFPKEGPSILRIQQVVRGDSAAYFCASSPSAPGTQETQYFGPGTRLLVL.

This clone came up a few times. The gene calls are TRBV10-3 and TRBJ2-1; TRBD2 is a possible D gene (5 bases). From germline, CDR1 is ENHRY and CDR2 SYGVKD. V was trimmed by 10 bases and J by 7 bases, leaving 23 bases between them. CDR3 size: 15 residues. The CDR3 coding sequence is TGTGCCACCCTGGTGGGTAGAGGGAGTGGGAATGAGCAGTTCTTC. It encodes CATLVGRGSGNEQFF.

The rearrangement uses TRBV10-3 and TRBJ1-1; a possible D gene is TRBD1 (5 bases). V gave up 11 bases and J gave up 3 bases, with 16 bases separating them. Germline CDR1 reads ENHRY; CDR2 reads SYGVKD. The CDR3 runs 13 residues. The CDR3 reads CASRGSGDTEAFF. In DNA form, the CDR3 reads TGTGCCTCCCGGGGGAGTGGGGACACTGAAGCTTTCTTT.

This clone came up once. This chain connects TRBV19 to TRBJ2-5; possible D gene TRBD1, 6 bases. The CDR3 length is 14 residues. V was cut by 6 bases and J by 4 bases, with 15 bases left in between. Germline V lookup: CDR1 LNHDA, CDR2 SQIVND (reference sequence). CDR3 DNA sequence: TGTGCCAGTAGCCTGGGCAGGGGAGTAGAGACCCAGTACTTC. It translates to CASSLGRGVETQYF. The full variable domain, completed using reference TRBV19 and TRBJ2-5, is DGGITQSPKYLFRKEGQNVTLSCEQNLNHDAMYWYRQDPGQGLRLIYYSQIVNDFQKGDIAEGYSVSREKKESFPLTVTSAQKNPTAFYLCASSLGRGVETQYFGPGTRLLVL.

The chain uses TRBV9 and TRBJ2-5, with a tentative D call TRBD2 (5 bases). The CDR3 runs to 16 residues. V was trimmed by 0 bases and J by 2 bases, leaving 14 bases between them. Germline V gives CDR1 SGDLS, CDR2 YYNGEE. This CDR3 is CASSVGTGSSQETQYF. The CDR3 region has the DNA TGTGCCAGCAGCGTAGGAACGGGGAGCTCTCAAGAGACCCAGTACTTC.

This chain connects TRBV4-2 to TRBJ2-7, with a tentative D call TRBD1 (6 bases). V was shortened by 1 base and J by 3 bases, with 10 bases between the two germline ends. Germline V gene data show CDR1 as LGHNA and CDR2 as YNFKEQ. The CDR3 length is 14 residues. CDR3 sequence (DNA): TGTGCCAGCAGCCAAGCTGGGGGACACTACGAGCAGTACTTC. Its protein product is CASSQAGGHYEQYF.

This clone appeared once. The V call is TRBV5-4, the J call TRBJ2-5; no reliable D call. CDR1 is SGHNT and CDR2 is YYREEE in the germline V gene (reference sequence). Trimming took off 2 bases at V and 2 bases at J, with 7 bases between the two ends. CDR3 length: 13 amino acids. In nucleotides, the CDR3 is TGTGCCAGCAGCTTTGACATTCAAGAGACCCAGTACTTC. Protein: CASSFDIQETQYF.

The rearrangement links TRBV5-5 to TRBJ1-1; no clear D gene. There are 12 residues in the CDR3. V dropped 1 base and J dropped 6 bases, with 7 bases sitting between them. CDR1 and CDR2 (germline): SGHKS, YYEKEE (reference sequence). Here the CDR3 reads CASSLIFPEAFF. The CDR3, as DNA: TGTGCCAGCAGCTTGATATTCCCTGAAGCTTTCTTT.

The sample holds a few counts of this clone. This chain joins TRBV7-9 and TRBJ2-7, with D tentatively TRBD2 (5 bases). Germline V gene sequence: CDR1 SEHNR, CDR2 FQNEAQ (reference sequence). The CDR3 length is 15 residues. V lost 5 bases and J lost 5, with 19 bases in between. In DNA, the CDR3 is TGTGCCAGCAGCCCAGCCGGCAGGACTCTCCACGAGCAGTACTTC. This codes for CASSPAGRTLHEQYF.

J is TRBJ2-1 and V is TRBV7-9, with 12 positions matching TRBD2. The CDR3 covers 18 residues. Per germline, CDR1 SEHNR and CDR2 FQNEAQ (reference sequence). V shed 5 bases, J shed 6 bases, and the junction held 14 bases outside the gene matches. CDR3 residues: CASSRSRLAGVYGNEQFF. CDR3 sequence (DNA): TGTGCCAGCAGCAGAAGTAGACTAGCGGGAGTGTATGGCAATGAGCAGTTCTTC.

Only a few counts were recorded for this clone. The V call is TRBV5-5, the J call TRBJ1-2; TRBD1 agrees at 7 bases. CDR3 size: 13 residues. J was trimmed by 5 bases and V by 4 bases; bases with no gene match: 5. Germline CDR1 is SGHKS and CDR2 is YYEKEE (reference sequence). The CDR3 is CASSPGQPYGYTF. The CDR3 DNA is TGTGCCAGCAGCCCGGGACAGCCTTATGGCTACACCTTC.

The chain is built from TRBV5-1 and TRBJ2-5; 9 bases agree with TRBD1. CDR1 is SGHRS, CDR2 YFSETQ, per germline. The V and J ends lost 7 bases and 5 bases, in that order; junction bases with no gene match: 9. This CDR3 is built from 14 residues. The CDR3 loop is CASGGQGIWETQYF. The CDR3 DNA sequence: TGCGCCAGCGGTGGACAGGGGATATGGGAGACCCAGTACTTC.

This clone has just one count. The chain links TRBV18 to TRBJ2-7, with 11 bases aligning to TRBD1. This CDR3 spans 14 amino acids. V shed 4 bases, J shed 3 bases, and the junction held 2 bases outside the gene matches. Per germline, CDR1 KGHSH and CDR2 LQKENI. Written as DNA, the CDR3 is TGTGCCAGCTCACTCGGGACAGGGGGCTACGAGCAGTACTTC. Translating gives CASSLGTGGYEQYF.

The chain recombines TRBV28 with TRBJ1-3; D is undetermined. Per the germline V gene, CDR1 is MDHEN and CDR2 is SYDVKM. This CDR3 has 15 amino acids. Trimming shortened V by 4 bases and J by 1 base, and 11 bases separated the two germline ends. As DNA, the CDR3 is TGTGCCAGCAGTTCTGGGAGTTGGTCTGGAAACACCATATATTTT. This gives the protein CASSSGSWSGNTIYF.